Each of the 13 T cell receptor beta chains below was sequenced from the same sample in a study of blood T cell repertoires in COVID-19. Generated by immunoSEQ multiplex PCR, the TCRdb table keeps only in-frame clones and is missing some. The table has tens of thousands of clones, about 90% seen once; the top ten hold around 10%. The sequencing sample was made of peripheral blood. Receptors originate from an elderly man with acute or convalescent COVID-19.

V is TRBV3-1 (or the pseudogene TRBV3-2) and J is TRBJ2-5; TRBD1 might be the D (6 bases). V was trimmed by 6 bases and J by 4 bases, leaving 15 bases between them. Per the germline V gene, CDR1 is LGHDT and CDR2 is YNNKEL (reference sequence). The CDR3 totals 14 residues. The CDR3 coding sequence is TGTGCCAGCAGACAGGGTTTGATCGGAGAGACCCAGTACTTC. Translation: CASRQGLIGETQYF.

The rearrangement links TRBV5-4 to TRBJ1-2; weak D call: TRBD1 (6 bases). Germline lookup yields CDR1 SGHNT and CDR2 YYREEE (reference sequence). The CDR3 is 15 residues long. Trimming removed 0 bases at V and 4 bases at J, with 13 bases between. CDR3 region: CASSLASGTPYGYTF. CDR3 coding DNA: TGTGCCAGCAGCTTGGCCTCCGGGACACCCTATGGCTACACCTTC.

The rearrangement uses TRBV4-3 and TRBJ1-2; D is unclear. The CDR3 totals 15 residues. CDR1 is LGHNA, CDR2 YSLEER, per germline. Trimming left V 0 bases short and J 5 bases short, with 13 bases between. CDR3 protein: CASSQDPASLYGYTF. The CDR3 bases are TGCGCCAGCAGCCAAGATCCTGCGAGCCTTTATGGCTACACCTTC.

This CDR3 reads CASARRGGEQYF. DNA of the CDR3: TGTGCCAGCGCGAGAAGGGGTGGAGAGCAGTACTTC. This chain links TRBV3-1 (or the pseudogene TRBV3-2) with TRBJ2-7; a possible D gene is TRBD1 (5 bases). This CDR3 is built from 12 residues. The V gene lost 8 bases and the J gene lost 7 bases, with 15 bases spanning the gap. Germline values: CDR1 LGHDT, CDR2 YNNKEL (reference sequence).

The genes are TRBV29-1 and TRBJ1-1; D may be TRBD1 (5 bases). Germline V gene lookup returns CDR1 SQVTM and CDR2 ANQGSEA. The CDR3 is made up of 13 amino acids. Trimming removed 7 bases from V and 0 bases from J, with 12 bases in between. The chain's CDR3 is CSEGQVLNTEAFF. The CDR3 nucleotides read TGCAGCGAAGGACAAGTTTTGAACACTGAAGCTTTCTTT.

The J gene is TRBJ2-3, the V gene TRBV28; 15 nucleotides match TRBD2. Germline CDR1 reads MDHEN; CDR2 reads SYDVKM. This CDR3 region has 19 residues. Trimming at V came to 5 bases and at J to 1 base, leaving 10 bases not matched to a gene. CDR3 loop: CASSPPGLAGGLGTDTQYF. The CDR3 nucleotides read TGTGCCAGCAGTCCCCCGGGACTAGCGGGGGGACTGGGCACAGATACGCAGTATTTT. Full variable domain (outside the CDR3, taken from reference TRBV28 and TRBJ2-3): DVKVTQSSRYLVKRTGEKVFLECVQDMDHENMFWYRQDPGLGLRLIYFSYDVKMKEKGDIPEGYSVSREKKERFSLILESASTNQTSMYLCASSPPGLAGGLGTDTQYFGPGTRLTVL.

The CDR3 DNA reads as TGTGCCAGCTCACCACCGAGGGACAGAGGAAACACCATATATTTT. This codes for CASSPPRDRGNTIYF. The genes are TRBV18 and TRBJ1-3, with 7 bases identical to TRBD1. J lost 4 bases, V lost 0 bases, and 3 bases had no gene match. This CDR3 region has 15 residues. Germline V CDR1 and CDR2: KGHSH, LQKENI.

This sequence joins TRBV5-1 and TRBJ2-4; 7 bases line up with TRBD2. J lost 6 bases, V lost 0 bases, and 3 bases had no gene match. The germline V gene has CDR1 SGHRS and CDR2 YFSETQ. The CDR3 contains 14 residues. The CDR3 DNA is TGCGCCAGCAGCTTGGCCGGGGAGGGAAACATTCAGTACTTC. This encodes CASSLAGEGNIQYF.

The chain couples TRBV5-1 to TRBJ1-1; D perhaps matches TRBD1 (5 bases). Trimming pared 6 bases from V and 2 bases from J, leaving 14 bases between. The CDR3 has 14 residues. The germline CDR1 and CDR2 sequences are SGHRS and YFSETQ. The CDR3, as DNA: TGCGCCAGCACTCCCCGAACAGGTAACACTGAAGCTTTCTTT. Translated, it gives CASTPRTGNTEAFF.

This sequence joins TRBV29-1 and TRBJ1-1; no reliable D call. The CDR3 is made up of 14 amino acids. CDR1 and CDR2 from the germline V gene are SQVTM and ANQGSEA. Trimming left V 2 bases short and J 0 bases short, with 10 bases between. The CDR3 coding sequence is TGCAGCGTTGAAATCGGTACGTTGAACACTGAAGCTTTCTTT. It codes for CSVEIGTLNTEAFF.

This clone occurred once. The chain couples TRBV6-6 to TRBJ1-3, with a tentative D call TRBD1 (6 bases). The CDR3 runs to 14 residues. Germline-derived CDR1 and CDR2 are MNHNY and SVGAGI (reference sequence). V was trimmed by 5 bases and J by 4 bases, leaving 12 bases between them. The CDR3: CASSTAGVGNTIYF. In nucleotides, the CDR3 is TGTGCCAGCAGTACGGCAGGGGTAGGAAACACCATATATTTT.

This chain links TRBV4-3 with TRBJ1-2, with a tentative D call TRBD1 (6 bases). The CDR3 totals 16 residues. The germline CDR1 and CDR2 sequences are LGHNA and YSLEER. V lost 3 bases and J 4 bases, leaving 18 bases between the germline ends. CDR3: CASSQDLQTGSYGYTF. As DNA, the CDR3 is TGCGCCAGCAGCCAGGACCTCCAGACAGGATCCTATGGCTACACCTTC.

The rearrangement uses TRBV6-5 and TRBJ2-3; possible D gene TRBD1, 5 bases. Germline loops: CDR1 MNHEY, CDR2 SVGAGI. CDR3 size: 15 residues. Trimming removed 5 bases at V and 0 bases at J, with 12 bases between. CDR3 in amino acids: CASSTGPLSTDTQYF. The CDR3 DNA follows: TGTGCCAGCAGTACAGGACCACTTAGCACAGATACGCAGTATTTT.